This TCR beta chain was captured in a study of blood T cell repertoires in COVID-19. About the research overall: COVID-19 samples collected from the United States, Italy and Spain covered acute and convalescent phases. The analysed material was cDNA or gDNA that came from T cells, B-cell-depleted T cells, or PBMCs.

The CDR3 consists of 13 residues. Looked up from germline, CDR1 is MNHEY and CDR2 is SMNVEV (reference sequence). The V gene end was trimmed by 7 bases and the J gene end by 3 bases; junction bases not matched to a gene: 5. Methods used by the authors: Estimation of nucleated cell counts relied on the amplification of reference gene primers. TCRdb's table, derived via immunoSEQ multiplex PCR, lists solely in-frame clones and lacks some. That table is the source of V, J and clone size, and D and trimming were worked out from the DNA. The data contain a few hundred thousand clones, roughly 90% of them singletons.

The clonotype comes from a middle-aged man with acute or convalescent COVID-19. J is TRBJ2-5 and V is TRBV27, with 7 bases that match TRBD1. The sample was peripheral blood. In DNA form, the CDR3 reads TGTGCCAGCAAACCAGGGGGTGAAGAGACCCAGTACTTC. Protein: CASKPGGEETQYF.